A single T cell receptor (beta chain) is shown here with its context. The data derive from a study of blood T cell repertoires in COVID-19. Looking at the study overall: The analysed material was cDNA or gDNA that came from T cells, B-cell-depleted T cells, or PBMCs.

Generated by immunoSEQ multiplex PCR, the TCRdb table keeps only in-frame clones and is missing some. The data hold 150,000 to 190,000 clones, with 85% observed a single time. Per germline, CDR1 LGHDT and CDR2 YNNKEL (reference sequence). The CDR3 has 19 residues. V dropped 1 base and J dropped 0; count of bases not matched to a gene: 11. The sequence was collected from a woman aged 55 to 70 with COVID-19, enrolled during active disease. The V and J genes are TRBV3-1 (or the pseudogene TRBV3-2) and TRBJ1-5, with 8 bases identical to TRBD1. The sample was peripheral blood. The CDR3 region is CASSQGTGQGVYSNQPQHF. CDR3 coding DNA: TGTGCCAGCAGCCAAGGAACCGGACAGGGTGTTTATAGCAATCAGCCCCAGCATTTT.